Shown below are 16 T cell receptor beta chains from a single sample sequenced in a study of early T cells in non-severe SARS-CoV-2 infection. MiXCR was run by TCRdb on the 5' RACE reads, yielding one entry per CDR3 protein. Here the sample spans tens of thousands of distinct CDR3 sequences, roughly 21% being singletons. The input for sequencing was whole blood, taken at baseline. Receptors were obtained from an adult who was a healthcare worker with PCR-confirmed SARS-CoV-2 infection or an uninfected control (not recorded which).

The gene calls are TRBV27 and TRBJ2-1; D not certain. With 8 bases removed from V and 6 bases from J, the gap between germline ends came to 20 bases. Germline CDR1 and CDR2: MNHEY and SMNVEV (reference sequence). There are 15 residues in the CDR3. The CDR3 spells CASGPLLNGANEQFF. The CDR3, as DNA: TGTGCCAGCGGCCCTTTGCTTAATGGAGCCAATGAGCAGTTCTTC.

In this sample, this clonotype turned up a few times. The chain is built from TRBV6-6 and TRBJ1-2; TRBD1 might be the D (6 bases). V gave up 6 bases and J gave up 7 bases, with 21 bases separating them. The CDR3 extends over 15 amino acids. The germline V gene encodes CDR1 MNHNY and CDR2 SVGAGI (reference sequence). This CDR3 reads CASSRTPRQEAGYTF. The CDR3 DNA is TGTGCCAGCAGCCGCACTCCAAGACAGGAGGCTGGCTACACCTTC.

Many counts were recorded for this clonotype. The V gene is TRBV4-1, the J gene TRBJ1-2; D is unresolved. Germline V gene sequence: CDR1 MGHRA, CDR2 YSYEKL. CDR3 size: 15 residues. V lost 1 base, J lost 4 bases, and 13 bases lay in between. CDR3 sequence: CASSQAGRNGYGYTF. DNA for the CDR3: TGCGCCAGCAGCCAAGCAGGCAGGAATGGCTATGGCTACACCTTC.

This chain joins TRBV3-1 and TRBJ1-5; D gene ambiguous. CDR1 LGHDT and CDR2 YNNKEL come from the germline V gene (reference sequence). The CDR3 has 14 amino acids. Deletions cut 0 bases from V and 6 bases from J, with 9 bases between. CDR3 protein: CASSQEQGTQPQHF. In nucleotides, the CDR3 is TGTGCCAGCAGCCAAGAACAAGGTACTCAGCCCCAGCATTTT.

This clonotype was seen repeatedly, ten times or more. The rearrangement links TRBV29-1 to TRBJ1-2, with 7 bases matching TRBD1. The germline gives CDR1 SQVTM, CDR2 ANQGSEA. This CDR3 is built from 13 residues. The J segment lost 4 bases and the V segment lost 6 bases, leaving 8 bases of the junction unmatched. The CDR3 sequence is CSVLRTGRYGYTF. CDR3 DNA: TGCAGCGTCCTTAGGACAGGCCGCTATGGCTACACCTTC.

This rearrangement joins TRBV20-1 to TRBJ2-4; D is perhaps TRBD1 or TRBD2 (5 bases each). Trimming pared 5 bases from V and 6 bases from J, leaving 20 bases between. The germline CDR1 and CDR2 sequences are DFQATT and SNEGSKA (reference sequence). The CDR3 is 15 amino acids. The DNA of the CDR3 is TGCAGTGCTCGGCTCGGGACCAAACGGGGAAACATTCAGTACTTC. This encodes CSARLGTKRGNIQYF.

This clonotype was seen only a few times. J is TRBJ2-3 and V is TRBV6-5, with D uncertain. The CDR3 is made up of 12 amino acids. CDR1 is MNHEY, CDR2 SVGAGI, per germline. V lost 6 bases to trimming and J lost 6 bases, with 10 bases between them. The CDR3 region is CASSPRRDTQYF. The CDR3 DNA reads TGTGCCAGCAGCCCCCGAAGGGATACGCAGTATTTT.

This clonotype was seen a few times. This sequence joins TRBV7-2 and TRBJ2-1; D unresolved. V lost 2 bases and J lost 8, with 13 bases in between. Germline CDR1 is SGHTA and CDR2 is FQGNSA. The CDR3 sequence is 14 residues long. CDR3 sequence (DNA): TGTGCCAGCAGCTTAAGTTCCAGCATCGATGAGCAGTTCTTC. Its translation is CASSLSSSIDEQFF.

This clonotype was counted between two and nine times. The V gene is TRBV4-1, the J gene TRBJ1-2; 7 bases are shared with TRBD1. Trimming cost V 2 bases and J 6 bases; bases outside gene matches: 9. The CDR3 consists of 15 residues. The germline V gene encodes CDR1 MGHRA and CDR2 YSYEKL. The CDR3 is CASSQRQGRENGYTF. The CDR3 bases are TGCGCCAGCAGCCAAAGACAGGGAAGAGAAAATGGCTACACCTTC.

This clonotype has more than one count but fewer than ten. The rearrangement uses TRBV3-1 and TRBJ2-1; D unclear. V gave up 4 bases and J gave up 0 bases, with 16 bases separating them. The CDR3 is made up of 17 amino acids. Germline assignment: CDR1 LGHDT and CDR2 YNNKEL (reference sequence). This CDR3 reads CASSPYGPLSSYNEQFF. Written as DNA, the CDR3 is TGTGCCAGCAGCCCCTACGGACCGCTAAGCTCCTACAATGAGCAGTTCTTC.

The chain combines TRBV12-3 or TRBV12-4 with TRBJ2-2; D not resolved. The CDR3 has 13 residues. V lost 6 bases, J lost 5 bases, and 10 bases lay in between. Here the CDR3 DNA reads TGTGCCAGCAGCTTTGTAGGAACCGGGGAGCTGTTTTTT. Its translation: CASSFVGTGELFF.

The chain recombines TRBV11-2 with TRBJ2-3; TRBD2 aligns across 10 bases. This CDR3 comprises 16 residues. CDR1 and CDR2 (germline): SGHAT, FQNNGV. V lost 4 bases and J lost 4; bases outside the gene matches: 8. For the CDR3, the DNA is TGTGCCAGCAGCTCACTAGCGGGGAGCAGGGCAGATACGCAGTATTTT. It yields the protein CASSSLAGSRADTQYF.

This clonotype was seen ten or more times. The chain employs TRBV4-2 and TRBJ1-2, with TRBD1 matching 8 bases. This CDR3 region has 15 residues. CDR1 and CDR2 from the germline V gene are LGHNA and YNFKEQ. The V and J ends lost 3 bases and 8 bases, in that order; junction bases with no gene match: 11. CDR3 DNA: TGTGCCAGCAGCCACTTCAGGGGGCGAAGAGGCGGCTACACCTTC. This translates into CASSHFRGRRGGYTF.

This clonotype was detected only a few times. The V and J genes are TRBV6-5 and TRBJ2-1; D unresolved. The CDR3 spans 15 residues. Germline V gene lookup returns CDR1 MNHEY and CDR2 SVGAGI. V was shortened by 1 base and J by 0 bases, with 7 bases between the two germline ends. The CDR3 reads CASSYWGGSYNEQFF. As DNA, the CDR3 is TGTGCCAGCAGTTACTGGGGTGGCTCCTACAATGAGCAGTTCTTC.

This clonotype has a handful of counts. The chain combines TRBV5-1 with TRBJ2-5; perhaps TRBD2 as D (6 bases). This CDR3 contains 12 residues. V was clipped by 5 bases and J by 3 bases, with 8 bases between them. CDR1 SGHRS and CDR2 YFSETQ come from the germline V gene. This CDR3 reads CASRQREETQYF. The DNA of the CDR3 is TGCGCCAGCAGGCAGCGGGAAGAGACCCAGTACTTC.

This sequence joins TRBV4-1 and TRBJ2-7; no definite D call. Germline values: CDR1 MGHRA, CDR2 YSYEKL. V was cut by 1 base and J by 0 bases, with 10 bases left in between. The CDR3 extends over 15 amino acids. The CDR3 DNA is TGCGCCAGCAGCCAAGGCCCCGGGCCCTCCTACGAGCAGTACTTC. As protein: CASSQGPGPSYEQYF.